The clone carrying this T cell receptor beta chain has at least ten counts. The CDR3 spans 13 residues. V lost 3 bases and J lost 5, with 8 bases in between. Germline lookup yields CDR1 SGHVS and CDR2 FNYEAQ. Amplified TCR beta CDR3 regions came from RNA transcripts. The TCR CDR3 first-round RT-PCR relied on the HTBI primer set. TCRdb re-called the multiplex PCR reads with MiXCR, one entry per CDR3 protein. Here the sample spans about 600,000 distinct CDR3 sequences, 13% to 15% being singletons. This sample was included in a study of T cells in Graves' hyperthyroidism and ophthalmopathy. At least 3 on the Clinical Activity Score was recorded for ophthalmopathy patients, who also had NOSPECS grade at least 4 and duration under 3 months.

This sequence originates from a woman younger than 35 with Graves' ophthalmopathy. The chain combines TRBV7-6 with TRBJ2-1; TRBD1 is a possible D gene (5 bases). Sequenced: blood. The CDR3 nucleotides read TGTGCCAGCAGCTTCACAGGAGACAATGAGCAGTTCTTC. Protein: CASSFTGDNEQFF.